This T cell receptor (beta chain) was captured in a study of cytomegalovirus exposure and HLA in healthy donors. At the level of the study: An early release of data contained 75 million to 100 million unique TCRs, which came from HLA-typed donors. Overall study findings and caveats: Per a prior analysis, the majority of TCR beta V segments were productive roughly 90% or roughly 30% of the time.

The germline V gene has CDR1 LNHNV and CDR2 YYDKDF (reference sequence). The CDR3 is made up of 15 amino acids. The V segment lost 5 bases and the J segment 1 base; nucleotides outside the gene matches: 7. Primers: 60 Vbeta forward and 13 Jbeta reverse. Method: immunoSEQ multiplex PCR; TCRdb's copy keeps in-frame clones and lacks some. The table records some 120,000 clones, 81% of them present only once. To note about this clone: What it recognizes is unknown.

The specimen sequenced was PBMCs. This receptor was obtained from a man younger than 35 in good health and CMV-seronegative. The gene calls are TRBV15 and TRBJ2-7; 8 nucleotides line up with TRBD1. CDR3 loop: CATSRTGQGSYEQYF. The CDR3 DNA reads TGTGCCACCAGCCGCACAGGACAGGGATCCTACGAGCAGTACTTC.